By frequency in the sample, the clone carrying this T cell receptor beta chain is medium-sized. The antigen remains undetermined. This sample includes further DNA sequences coding for the same CDR3. This sample is part of a study of CD8+ T cells in alopecia areata. The sequencing template was cDNA reverse transcribed from extracted RNA. The data were produced by immunoSEQ multiplex PCR, yet TCRdb's version contains in-frame clones alone and is incomplete. The sample consists of fewer than 8,000 clones, almost 65% of them appearing once. Study-level results: Tofacitinib delivered significant drops in scalp clonality and in expanded CD8+ clones among the top 100. Throughout tofacitinib, many expanded lesional clones continued to persist in scalp and blood. Among patients, TCR sharing was less clear than in mice, a difference possibly due in part to HLA diversity in the patient population.

The CDR3 covers 17 residues. The germline V gene encodes CDR1 SQVTM and CDR2 ANQGSEA. Trimming cost V 0 bases and J 1 base, with 15 bases left between them. Treatment: oral pan-JAK inhibitor, 5-10 mg twice daily. Researchers gathered lesional scalp punch biopsies and peripheral blood from patients with alopecia areata. The sequences come from skin, collected at week 4, from a patient treated with tofacitinib. The clonotype originates from a human donor with alopecia areata. The gene calls are TRBV29-1 and TRBJ2-2, with D tentatively TRBD1 or TRBD2 (6 bases each). In nucleotides, the CDR3 is TGCAGCGTTGAAGATCCAATTGAGGGGGGGAACACCGGGGAGCTGTTTTTT. Its protein product is CSVEDPIEGGNTGELFF.